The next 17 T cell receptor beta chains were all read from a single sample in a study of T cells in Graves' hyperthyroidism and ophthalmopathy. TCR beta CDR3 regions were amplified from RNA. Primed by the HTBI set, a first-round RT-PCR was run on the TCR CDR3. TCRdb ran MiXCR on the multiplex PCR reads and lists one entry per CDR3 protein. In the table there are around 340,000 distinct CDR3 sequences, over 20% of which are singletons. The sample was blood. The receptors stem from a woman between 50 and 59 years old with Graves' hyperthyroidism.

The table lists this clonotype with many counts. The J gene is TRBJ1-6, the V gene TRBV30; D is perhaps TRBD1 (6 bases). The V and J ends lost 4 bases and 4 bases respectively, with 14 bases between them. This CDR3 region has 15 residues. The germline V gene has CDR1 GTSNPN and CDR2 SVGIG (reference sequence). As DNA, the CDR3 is TGTGCCTGGATTAAAGGGACACCTTATAATTCACCCCTCCACTTT. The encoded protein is CAWIKGTPYNSPLHF. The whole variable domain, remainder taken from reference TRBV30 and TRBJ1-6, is SQTIHQWPATLVQPVGSPLSLECTVEGTSNPNLYWYRQAAGRGLQLLFYSVGIGQISSEVPQNLSASRPQDRQFILSSKKLLLSDSGFYLCAWIKGTPYNSPLHFGNGTRLTVT.

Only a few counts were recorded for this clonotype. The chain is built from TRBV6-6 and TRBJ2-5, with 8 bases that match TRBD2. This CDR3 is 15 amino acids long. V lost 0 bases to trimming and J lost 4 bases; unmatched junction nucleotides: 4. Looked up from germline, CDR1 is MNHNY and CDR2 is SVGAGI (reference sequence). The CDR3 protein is CASSYSLGGGETQYF. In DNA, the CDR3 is TGTGCCAGCAGTTACTCCCTCGGGGGGGGAGAGACCCAGTACTTC.

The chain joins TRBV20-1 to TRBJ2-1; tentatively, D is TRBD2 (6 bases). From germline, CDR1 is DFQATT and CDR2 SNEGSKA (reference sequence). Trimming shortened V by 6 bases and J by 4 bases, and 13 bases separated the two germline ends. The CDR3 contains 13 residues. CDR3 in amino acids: CSAPVGGYNEQFF. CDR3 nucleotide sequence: TGCAGTGCCCCCGTGGGGGGATACAATGAGCAGTTCTTC.

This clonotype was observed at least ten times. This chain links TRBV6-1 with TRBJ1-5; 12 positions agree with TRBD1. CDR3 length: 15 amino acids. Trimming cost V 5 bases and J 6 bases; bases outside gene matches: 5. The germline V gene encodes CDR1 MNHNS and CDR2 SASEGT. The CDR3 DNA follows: TGTGCCAGCAGTTGGGGGACAGGGGGCGGTCAGCCCCAGCATTTT. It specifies CASSWGTGGGQPQHF.

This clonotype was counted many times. The CDR3 DNA reads TGTGCCACCCTTAGACAGCGCAACACCAGAGGACTAGCGGGAACCTACGAGCAGTACTTC. It codes for CATLRQRNTRGLAGTYEQYF. The V call is TRBV6-1, the J call TRBJ2-7; 12 bases match TRBD2. This CDR3 has 20 residues. Trimming took 10 bases from V and 2 from J; bases not matched to a gene: 24. Per the germline V gene, CDR1 is MNHNS and CDR2 is SASEGT.

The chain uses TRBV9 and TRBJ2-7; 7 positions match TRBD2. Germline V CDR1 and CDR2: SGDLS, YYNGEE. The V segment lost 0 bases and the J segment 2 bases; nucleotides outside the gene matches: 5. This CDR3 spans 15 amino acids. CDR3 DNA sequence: TGTGCCAGCAGCGTAGGAGGGCGGGAGACCTACGAGCAGTACTTC. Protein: CASSVGGRETYEQYF.

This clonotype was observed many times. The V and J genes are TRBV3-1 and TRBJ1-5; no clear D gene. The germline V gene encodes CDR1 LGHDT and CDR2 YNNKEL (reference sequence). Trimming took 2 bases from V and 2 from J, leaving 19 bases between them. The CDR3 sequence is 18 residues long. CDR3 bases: TGTGCCAGCAGCCAACAATCAGGCAGGCATAACGGCAATCAGCCCCAGCATTTT. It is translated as CASSQQSGRHNGNQPQHF.

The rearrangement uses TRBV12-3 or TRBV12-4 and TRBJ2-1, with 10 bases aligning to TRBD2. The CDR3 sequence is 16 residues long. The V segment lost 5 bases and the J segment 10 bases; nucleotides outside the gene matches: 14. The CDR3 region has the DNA TGTGCCAGCAGTCCCCCCCGGGCCAGCGGGAGGGGCGAGCAGTTCTTC. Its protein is CASSPPRASGRGEQFF.

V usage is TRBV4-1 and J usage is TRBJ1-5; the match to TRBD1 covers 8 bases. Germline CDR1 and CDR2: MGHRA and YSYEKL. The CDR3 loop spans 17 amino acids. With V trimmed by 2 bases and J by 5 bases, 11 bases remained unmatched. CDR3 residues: CASSQPGGVARDQPQHF. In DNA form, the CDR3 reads TGCGCCAGCAGCCAACCAGGGGGCGTAGCGAGAGATCAGCCCCAGCATTTT.

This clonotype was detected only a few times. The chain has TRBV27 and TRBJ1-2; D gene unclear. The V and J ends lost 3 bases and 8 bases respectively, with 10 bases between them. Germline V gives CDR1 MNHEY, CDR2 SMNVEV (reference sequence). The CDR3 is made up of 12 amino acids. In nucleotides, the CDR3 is TGTGCCAGCAGTTTCCGGGGAAGGGGCTACACCTTC. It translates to CASSFRGRGYTF.

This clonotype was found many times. CDR3 sequence reads: CSASAPPDTQYF. The CDR3 DNA follows: TGCAGTGCTAGCGCCCCCCCGGATACGCAGTATTTT. The chain uses TRBV20-1 and TRBJ2-3; D is unclear. V lost 3 bases and J 6 bases, leaving 10 bases between the germline ends. Germline CDR1 is DFQATT and CDR2 is SNEGSKA (reference sequence). This CDR3 has 12 amino acids.

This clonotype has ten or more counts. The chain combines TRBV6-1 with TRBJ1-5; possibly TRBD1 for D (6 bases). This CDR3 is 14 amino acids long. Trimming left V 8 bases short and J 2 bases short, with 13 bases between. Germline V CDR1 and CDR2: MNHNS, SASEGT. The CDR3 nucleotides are TGTGCCAGCTCCGGGGGCGCCGGCAATCAGCCCCAGCATTTT. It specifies CASSGGAGNQPQHF.

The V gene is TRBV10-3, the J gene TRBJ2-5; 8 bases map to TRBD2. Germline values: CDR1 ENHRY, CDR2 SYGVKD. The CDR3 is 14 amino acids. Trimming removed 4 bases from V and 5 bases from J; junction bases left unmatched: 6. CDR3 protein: CAISAKRGSETQYF. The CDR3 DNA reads TGTGCCATCAGTGCAAAGCGGGGGTCGGAGACCCAGTACTTC.

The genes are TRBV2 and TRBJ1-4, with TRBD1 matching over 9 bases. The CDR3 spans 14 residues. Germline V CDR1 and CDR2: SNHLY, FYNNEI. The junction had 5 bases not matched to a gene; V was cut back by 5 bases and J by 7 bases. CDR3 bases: TGTGCCAGCAGTTGGGACAGGGAATCTGAAAAACTGTTTTTT. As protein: CASSWDRESEKLFF.

CDR3 amino acids: CASSEAPPVLGAYEQYF. DNA for the CDR3: TGTGCCAGCAGTGAAGCCCCCCCGGTCCTAGGTGCCTACGAGCAGTACTTC. The V and J genes are TRBV6-1 and TRBJ2-7; D remains unclear. CDR3 length: 17 residues. In germline, CDR1 is MNHNS, CDR2 SASEGT. Trimming removed 0 bases from V and 2 bases from J, with 17 bases in between.

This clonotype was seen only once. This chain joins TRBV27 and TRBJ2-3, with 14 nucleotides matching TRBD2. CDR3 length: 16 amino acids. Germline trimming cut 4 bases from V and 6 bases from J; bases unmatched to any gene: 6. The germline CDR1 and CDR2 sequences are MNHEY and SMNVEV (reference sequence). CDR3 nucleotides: TGTGCCAGCAGTTCTCAGCGGACTAGCGGGAGGGATACGCAGTATTTT. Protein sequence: CASSSQRTSGRDTQYF.

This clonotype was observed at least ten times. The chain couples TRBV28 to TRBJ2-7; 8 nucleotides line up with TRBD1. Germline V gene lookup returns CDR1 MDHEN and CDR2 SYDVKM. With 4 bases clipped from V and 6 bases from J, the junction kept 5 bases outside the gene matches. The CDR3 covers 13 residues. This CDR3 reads CASSSEDRVEQYF. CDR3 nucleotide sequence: TGTGCCAGCAGTTCAGAGGACAGGGTCGAGCAGTACTTC.